These 24 T cell receptor beta chains came from one sample sequenced in a study of patients and donors after allogeneic stem cell transplantation. TCRdb called the RT-PCR reads again in MiXCR, with one record for every CDR3 protein. In the table there are around 31,000 distinct CDR3 sequences, nearly 7% of which are singletons. The sequencing sample was made of blood, either unsorted or a sorted T cell fraction (not recorded which). Every receptor here comes from a human donor who was either an allogeneic HSCT recipient or a stem cell or donor lymphocyte infusion donor (not recorded which). It is not recorded whose cells these are; they may come from a transplant donor.

This clonotype has at least ten counts. The gene calls are TRBV12-3 or TRBV12-4 and TRBJ2-3; 9 bases are a match to TRBD1. V dropped 6 bases and J dropped 3; count of bases not matched to a gene: 7. This CDR3 contains 15 residues. In nucleotides, the CDR3 is TGTGCCAGCAGACCAGGGACAGGGAGGACAGATACGCAGTATTTT. Protein sequence: CASRPGTGRTDTQYF.

V is TRBV19 and J is TRBJ2-1, with 9 bases aligning to TRBD2. The CDR3 consists of 15 residues. CDR1 is LNHDA, CDR2 SQIVND, per germline (reference sequence). The V segment lost 5 bases and the J segment 0 bases; nucleotides outside the gene matches: 2. The CDR3 nucleotides read TGTGCCAGTAGTCTAGCGGGACGCTCCTACAATGAGCAGTTCTTC. Its protein is CASSLAGRSYNEQFF.

V gene TRBV6-2 or TRBV6-3 combines with J gene TRBJ2-7; possibly TRBD1 for D (6 bases). Germline CDR1 reads MNHEY; CDR2 reads SVGEGT. This CDR3 region has 14 residues. V gave up 8 bases and J gave up 2 bases, with 16 bases separating them. The chain's CDR3 is CASRLTGQTYEQYF. CDR3 sequence (DNA): TGTGCCAGCCGCCTAACAGGGCAGACCTACGAGCAGTACTTC.

V gene TRBV7-8 combines with J gene TRBJ2-3; D remains ambiguous. Per the germline V gene, CDR1 is SGHVS and CDR2 is FQNEAQ. Deletions cut 3 bases from V and 1 base from J, with 11 bases between. The CDR3 is made up of 15 amino acids. CDR3 coding DNA: TGTGCCAGCAGCTTGGCCCCGGGCCGCACAGATACGCAGTATTTT. Its protein product is CASSLAPGRTDTQYF.

In its sample, this clonotype was seen many times. The rearrangement links TRBV19 to TRBJ2-7; tentatively, D is TRBD1 (6 bases). V lost 1 base, J lost 3 bases, and 10 bases lay in between. Germline V lookup: CDR1 LNHDA, CDR2 SQIVND (reference sequence). The CDR3 covers 14 residues. CDR3 nucleotide sequence: TGTGCCAGTAGTATAGTCCCGGACAGCTACGAGCAGTACTTC. Its translation is CASSIVPDSYEQYF.

There are many counts of this clonotype. The rearrangement joins TRBV4-1 to TRBJ2-1; 7 positions agree with TRBD2. Per the germline V gene, CDR1 is MGHRA and CDR2 is YSYEKL. J lost 3 bases, V lost 2 bases, and 4 bases had no gene match. This CDR3 region has 15 residues. The CDR3 DNA sequence: TGCGCCAGCAGCCAATCGCCTAGCGGCTACAATGAGCAGTTCTTC. Translating gives CASSQSPSGYNEQFF.

There are many counts of this clonotype. The chain uses TRBV20-1 and TRBJ2-7; D unclear. From germline, CDR1 is DFQATT and CDR2 SNEGSKA (reference sequence). CDR3 length: 13 amino acids. Trimming stripped 6 bases from V and 0 bases from J, with 12 bases between. This chain's CDR3 is CSAPAESSYEQYF. For the CDR3, the DNA is TGCAGTGCCCCCGCGGAGAGCTCCTACGAGCAGTACTTC.

This clonotype was seen at least ten times. J is TRBJ1-2 and V is TRBV5-1; 9 nucleotides agree with TRBD1. Germline values: CDR1 SGHRS, CDR2 YFSETQ. The V gene end was trimmed by 6 bases and the J gene end by 4 bases; junction bases not matched to a gene: 4. This CDR3 region has 13 residues. This CDR3 reads CASNPGQGYGYTF. CDR3 nucleotide sequence: TGCGCCAGCAACCCGGGACAGGGCTATGGCTACACCTTC.

There are many counts of this clonotype. V is TRBV20-1 and J is TRBJ2-5, with 7 bases matching TRBD1. The germline CDR1 and CDR2 sequences are DFQATT and SNEGSKA (reference sequence). The CDR3 sequence is 14 residues long. J lost 1 base, V lost 4 bases, and 6 bases had no gene match. The CDR3 region has the DNA TGCAGTGCTATGTCTCCAGGGGGCCAAGAGACCCAGTACTTC. As protein: CSAMSPGGQETQYF.

This clonotype has a handful of counts. The V call is TRBV28, the J call TRBJ2-7; the D gene is possibly TRBD1 (5 bases). This CDR3 spans 15 amino acids. Between the trimmed V and J ends, which lost 1 base and 3 bases, there was a span of 13 bases. The germline gives CDR1 MDHEN, CDR2 SYDVKM. DNA for the CDR3: TGTGCCAGCAGTTTATACCAGGGCCTGAGCTACGAGCAGTACTTC. It is translated as CASSLYQGLSYEQYF.

This clonotype was seen at least ten times. The rearrangement links TRBV29-1 to TRBJ2-5; D is perhaps TRBD1 (6 bases). CDR3 length: 14 amino acids. Germline-derived CDR1 and CDR2 are SQVTM and ANQGSEA. V shed 2 bases and J shed 8 bases, with 18 bases lying between them. The CDR3 spells CSVEINRGQGTQYF. CDR3 nucleotides: TGCAGCGTTGAAATCAACCGGGGACAAGGTACCCAGTACTTC. Full variable domain (remainder filled in from reference TRBV29-1 and TRBJ2-5): SAVISQKPSRDICQRGTSLTIQCQVDSQVTMMFWYRQQPGQSLTLIATANQGSEATYESGFVIDKFPISRPNLTFSTLTVSNMSPEDSSIYLCSVEINRGQGTQYFGPGTRLLVL.

This clonotype is medium-sized (0.01 to 0.1%) within its sample. V is TRBV12-5 and J is TRBJ2-1; 9 nucleotides align to TRBD2. The trim removed 3 bases at V and 9 bases at J, leaving 6 bases unmatched. Germline V lookup: CDR1 LGHNT, CDR2 FRNRAP. The CDR3 length is 14 residues. CDR3 sequence (DNA): TGTGCTAGTGGTTTCTTGGGACTAGCTGGTGAGCAGTTCTTC. It specifies CASGFLGLAGEQFF. The full variable domain, its missing parts supplied by reference TRBV12-5 and TRBJ2-1, is DARVTQTPRHKVTEMGQEVTMRCQPILGHNTVFWYRQTMMQGLELLAYFRNRAPLDDSGMPKDRFSAEMPDATLATLKIQPSEPRDSAVYFCASGFLGLAGEQFFGPGTRLTVL.

This clonotype appeared a few times. This chain uses TRBV3-1 with TRBJ2-5, with 8 bases matching TRBD2. J was trimmed by 1 base and V by 4 bases; bases with no gene match: 8. The CDR3 loop spans 16 amino acids. Per the germline V gene, CDR1 is LGHDT and CDR2 is YNNKEL (reference sequence). In nucleotides, the CDR3 is TGTGCCAGCAGCCCCCGGGTAGCGGGGTCCCAAGAGACCCAGTACTTC. Its protein is CASSPRVAGSQETQYF.

V usage is TRBV18 and J usage is TRBJ2-2, with TRBD2 matching over 12 bases. CDR1 is KGHSH and CDR2 is LQKENI in the germline V gene. The length of the CDR3 is 15 residues. With V trimmed by 3 bases and J by 7 bases, 3 bases remained unmatched. The CDR3 region is CASSPTSGRFGELFF. CDR3 DNA sequence: TGTGCCAGCTCACCGACTAGCGGGAGATTCGGGGAGCTGTTTTTT.

This clonotype was seen many times. The chain recombines TRBV7-9 with TRBJ1-4; a weak D match, TRBD1 (5 bases). V gave up 2 bases and J gave up 2 bases, with 9 bases separating them. Germline loops: CDR1 SEHNR, CDR2 FQNEAQ (reference sequence). The CDR3 contains 15 residues. CDR3 region: CASSLIGTTNEKLFF. For the CDR3, the DNA is TGTGCCAGCAGCTTAATCGGGACCACTAATGAAAAACTGTTTTTT.

V is TRBV11-3 and J is TRBJ2-1; D uncertain. Per germline, CDR1 SGHNT and CDR2 YENEEA. CDR3 size: 13 residues. The ends were cut back, 3 bases at V and 4 bases at J, with 7 bases in the middle. Here the CDR3 reads CASSFTAYNEQFF. CDR3 in DNA: TGTGCCAGCAGCTTTACAGCTTACAATGAGCAGTTCTTC.

A remark on this clonotype: This may be a read error, as it is one base from a much larger clone. The chain is built from TRBV28 and TRBJ1-1; unclear D gene. Germline V lookup: CDR1 MDHEN, CDR2 SYDVKM. The CDR3 contains 12 residues. Trimming took off 7 bases at V and 8 bases at J, with 14 bases between the two ends. The CDR3 DNA follows: TGTGCCAGCACCACCGGCACATGGGAAGCTTTCTTT. It specifies CASTTGTWEAFF.

This clonotype was observed a few times. This chain uses TRBV18 with TRBJ2-4; perhaps TRBD1 as D (5 bases). Germline lookup yields CDR1 KGHSH and CDR2 LQKENI. The V end was cut by 1 base, the J end by 4 bases, with 8 bases between. The CDR3 runs to 14 residues. CDR3 nucleotides: TGTGCCAGCTCACCACAGGGGTTTAAAAACATTCAGTACTTC. Amino acids: CASSPQGFKNIQYF.

This clonotype has a handful of counts. The chain is built from TRBV3-1 and TRBJ2-3; weak D call: TRBD2 (6 bases). Germline V gene data show CDR1 as LGHDT and CDR2 as YNNKEL (reference sequence). The V and J ends lost 1 base and 2 bases respectively, with 13 bases between them. The CDR3 covers 16 residues. The DNA for the CDR3 is TGTGCCAGCAGCCAAGTGGAGGGACCTCTCACAGATACGCAGTATTTT. Protein product: CASSQVEGPLTDTQYF.

The table lists this clonotype with many counts. CDR3 DNA sequence: TGTGCCACCAGCAGAGATGACTTTAGACAGCAAGCTTTCTTT. Protein sequence: CATSRDDFRQQAFF. The chain combines TRBV15 with TRBJ1-1; a weak D match, TRBD1 (5 bases). The V gene's germline CDR1 is LNHNV and CDR2 YYDKDF (reference sequence). Trimming left V 0 bases short and J 9 bases short, with 14 bases between. The CDR3 has 14 amino acids. The whole variable domain, remainder taken from reference TRBV15 and TRBJ1-1, is DAMVIQNPRYQVTQFGKPVTLSCSQTLNHNVMYWYQQKSSQAPKLLFHYYDKDFNNEADTPDNFQSRRPNTSFCFLDIRSPGLGDTAMYLCATSRDDFRQQAFFGQGTRLTVV.

This clonotype was recorded at least ten times. The V call is TRBV19, the J call TRBJ1-2, with a tentative D call TRBD1 (5 bases). The CDR3 is made up of 13 amino acids. Per the germline V gene, CDR1 is LNHDA and CDR2 is SQIVND (reference sequence). The V end lost 6 bases, the J end lost 4 bases, and 12 bases lay between the germline ends. The CDR3 region is CASRSRDGYGYTF. Written as DNA, the CDR3 is TGTGCCAGTAGAAGCCGGGACGGCTATGGCTACACCTTC.

Ten or more counts support this clonotype. This chain links TRBV4-3 with TRBJ2-1, with D hard to call. Germline-derived CDR1 and CDR2 are LGHNA and YSLEER. The germline V and J ends were trimmed by 0 bases and 13 bases, with 19 bases remaining between them. CDR3 length equals 15 residues. CDR3: CASSQDRSSWGEQFF. DNA of the CDR3: TGCGCCAGCAGCCAAGATAGATCTTCGTGGGGTGAACAGTTCTTC.

This clonotype was counted a few times. CDR3 nucleotide sequence: TGCAGTGCTCGAGCGGGAGGGAGATGGGATACGCAGTATTTT. It codes for CSARAGGRWDTQYF. The chain is built from TRBV20-1 and TRBJ2-3, with TRBD2 matching over 10 bases. Trimming took 5 bases from V and 6 from J; bases not matched to a gene: 8. Germline lookup yields CDR1 DFQATT and CDR2 SNEGSKA (reference sequence). The CDR3 totals 14 residues.

This clonotype occurred many times. The chain combines TRBV7-9 with TRBJ2-1, with D possibly TRBD1 on 5 matching bases. The CDR3 consists of 13 residues. The V end lost 5 bases, the J end lost 2 bases, and 7 bases lay between the germline ends. The germline V gene has CDR1 SEHNR and CDR2 FQNEAQ (reference sequence). For the CDR3, the DNA is TGTGCCAGCAGCCAGGACACCTACAATGAGCAGTTCTTC. Translation gives CASSQDTYNEQFF.